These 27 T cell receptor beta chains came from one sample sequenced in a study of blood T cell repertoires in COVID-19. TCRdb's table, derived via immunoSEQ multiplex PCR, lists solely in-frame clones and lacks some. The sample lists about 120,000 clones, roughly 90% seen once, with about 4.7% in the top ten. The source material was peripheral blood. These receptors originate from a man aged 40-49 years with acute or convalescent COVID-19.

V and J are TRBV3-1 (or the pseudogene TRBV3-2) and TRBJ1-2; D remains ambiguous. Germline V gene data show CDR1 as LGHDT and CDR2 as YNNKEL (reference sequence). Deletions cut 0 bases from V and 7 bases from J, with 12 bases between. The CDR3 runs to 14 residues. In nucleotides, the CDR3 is TGTGCCAGCAGCCAAGAGGAGCGGGGAGGTGGCTACACCTTC. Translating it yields CASSQEERGGGYTF.

CDR3 DNA sequence: TGTGCCAGCAGTCCACCGGGACAGAGGACCAATGAGCAGTTCTTC. Protein: CASSPPGQRTNEQFF. The chain recombines TRBV6-5 with TRBJ2-1; 7 nucleotides align to TRBD1. The CDR3 loop spans 15 amino acids. Germline CDR1 and CDR2: MNHEY and SVGAGI. Trimming took 5 bases from V and 6 from J; bases not matched to a gene: 10.

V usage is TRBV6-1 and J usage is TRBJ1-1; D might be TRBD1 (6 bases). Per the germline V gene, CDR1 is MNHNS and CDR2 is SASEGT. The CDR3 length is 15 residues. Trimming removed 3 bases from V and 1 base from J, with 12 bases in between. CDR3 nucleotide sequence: TGTGCCAGCAGTGATAGGACAGTAAAGAACACTGAAGCTTTCTTT. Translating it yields CASSDRTVKNTEAFF.

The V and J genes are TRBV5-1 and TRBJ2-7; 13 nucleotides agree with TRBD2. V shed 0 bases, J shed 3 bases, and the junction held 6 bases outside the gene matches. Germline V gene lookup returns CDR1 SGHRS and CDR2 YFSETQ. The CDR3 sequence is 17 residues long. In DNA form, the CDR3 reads TGCGCCAGCAGCTTGGGGGCCAGACTAGCGGGAGGCTACGAGCAGTACTTC. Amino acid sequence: CASSLGARLAGGYEQYF.

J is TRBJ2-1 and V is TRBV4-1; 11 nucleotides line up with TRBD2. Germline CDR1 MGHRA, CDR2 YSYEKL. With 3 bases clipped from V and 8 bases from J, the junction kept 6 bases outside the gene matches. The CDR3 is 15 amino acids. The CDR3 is CASSQLAGGPDEQFF. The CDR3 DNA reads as TGCGCCAGCAGCCAGTTAGCGGGAGGGCCCGATGAGCAGTTCTTC.

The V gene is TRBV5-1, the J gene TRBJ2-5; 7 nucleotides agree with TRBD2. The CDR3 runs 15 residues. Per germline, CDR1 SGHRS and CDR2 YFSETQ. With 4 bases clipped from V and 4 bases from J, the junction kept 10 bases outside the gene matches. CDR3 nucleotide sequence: TGCGCCAGCAGCCAGCTCGGGTCGGGAGGAGAGACCCAGTACTTC. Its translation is CASSQLGSGGETQYF.

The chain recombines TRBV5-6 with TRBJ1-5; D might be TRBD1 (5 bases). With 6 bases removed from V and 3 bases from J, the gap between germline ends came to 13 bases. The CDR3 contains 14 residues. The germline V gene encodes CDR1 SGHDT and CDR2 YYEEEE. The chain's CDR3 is CASNARGINQPQHF. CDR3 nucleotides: TGTGCCAGCAACGCTCGGGGGATCAATCAGCCCCAGCATTTT. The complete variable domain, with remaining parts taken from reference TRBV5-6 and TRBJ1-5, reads DAGVTQSPTHLIKTRGQQVTLRCSPKSGHDTVSWYQQALGQGPQFIFQYYEEEERQRGNFPDRFSGHQFPNYSSELNVNALLLGDSALYLCASNARGINQPQHFGDGTRLSIL.

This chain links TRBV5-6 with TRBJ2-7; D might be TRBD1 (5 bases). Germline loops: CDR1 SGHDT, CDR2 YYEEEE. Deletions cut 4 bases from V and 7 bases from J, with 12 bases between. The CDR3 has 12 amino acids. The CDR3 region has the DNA TGTGCCAGCAGCCCAGGGTTCGAGGAGCAGTACTTC. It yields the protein CASSPGFEEQYF.

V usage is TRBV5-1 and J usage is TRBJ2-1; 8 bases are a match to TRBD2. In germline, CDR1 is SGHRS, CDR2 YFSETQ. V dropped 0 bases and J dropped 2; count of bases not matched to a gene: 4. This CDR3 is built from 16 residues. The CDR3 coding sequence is TGCGCCAGCAGCTTGGGGAAGACTAGCGCCTACAATGAGCAGTTCTTC. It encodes CASSLGKTSAYNEQFF.

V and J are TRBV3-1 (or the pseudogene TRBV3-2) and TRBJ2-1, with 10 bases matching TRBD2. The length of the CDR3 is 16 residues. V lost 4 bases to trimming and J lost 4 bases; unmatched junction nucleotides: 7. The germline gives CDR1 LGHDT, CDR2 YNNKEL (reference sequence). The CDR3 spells CASSLMTSGSYNEQFF. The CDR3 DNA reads TGTGCCAGCAGCCTTATGACTAGCGGGTCTTACAATGAGCAGTTCTTC.

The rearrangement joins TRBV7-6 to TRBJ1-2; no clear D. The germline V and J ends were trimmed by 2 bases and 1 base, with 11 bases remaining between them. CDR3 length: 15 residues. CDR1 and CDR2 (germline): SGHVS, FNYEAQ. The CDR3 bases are TGTGCCAGCAGCTTAAGTGGCGGTGATAACTATGGCTACACCTTC. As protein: CASSLSGGDNYGYTF.

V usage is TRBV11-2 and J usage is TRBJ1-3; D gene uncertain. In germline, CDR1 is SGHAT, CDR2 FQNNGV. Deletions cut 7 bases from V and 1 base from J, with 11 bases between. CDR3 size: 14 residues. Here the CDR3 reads CASKRKPSGNTIYF. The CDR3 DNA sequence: TGTGCCAGCAAGAGAAAGCCGTCTGGAAACACCATATATTTT. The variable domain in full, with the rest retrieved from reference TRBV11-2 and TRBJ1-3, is EAGVAQSPRYKIIEKRQSVAFWCNPISGHATLYWYQQILGQGPKLLIQFQNNGVVDDSQLPKDRFSAERLKGVDSTLKIQPAKLEDSAVYLCASKRKPSGNTIYFGEGSWLTVV.

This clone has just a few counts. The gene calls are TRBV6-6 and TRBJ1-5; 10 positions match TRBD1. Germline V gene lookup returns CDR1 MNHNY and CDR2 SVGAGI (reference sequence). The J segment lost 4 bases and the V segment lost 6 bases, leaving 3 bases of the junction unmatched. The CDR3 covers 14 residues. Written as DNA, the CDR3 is TGTGCCAGCAGGGAGGACAGGGGGAATCAGCCCCAGCATTTT. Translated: CASREDRGNQPQHF.

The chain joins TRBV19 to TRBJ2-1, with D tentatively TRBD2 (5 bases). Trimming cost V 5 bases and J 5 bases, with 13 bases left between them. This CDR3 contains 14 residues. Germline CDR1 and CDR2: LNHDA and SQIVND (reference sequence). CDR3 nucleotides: TGTGCCAGTAGTCTGCGGGTGGGGAACAATGAGCAGTTCTTC. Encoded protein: CASSLRVGNNEQFF.

CDR3 nucleotide sequence: TGTGCCAGCAGTTTCTCCAACTATGGCTACACCTTC. Amino acid sequence: CASSFSNYGYTF. The chain carries TRBV12-3 or TRBV12-4 and TRBJ1-2; D is unclear. The CDR3 is 12 amino acids. V lost 3 bases, J lost 2 bases, and 4 bases lay in between.

The CDR3 sequence: CASSPELASDTQYF. The CDR3 DNA is TGTGCCAGCAGCCCCGAACTAGCTTCAGATACGCAGTATTTT. This chain joins TRBV7-2 and TRBJ2-3, with D possibly being TRBD2 (6 bases). The CDR3 extends over 14 amino acids. Between the trimmed V and J ends, which lost 5 bases and 4 bases, there was a span of 13 bases. The germline CDR1 and CDR2 sequences are SGHTA and FQGNSA.

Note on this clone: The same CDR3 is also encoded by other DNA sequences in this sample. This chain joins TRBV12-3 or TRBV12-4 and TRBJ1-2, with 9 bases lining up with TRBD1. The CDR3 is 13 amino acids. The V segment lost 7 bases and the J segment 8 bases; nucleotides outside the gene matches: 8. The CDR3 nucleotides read TGTGCCAGCACCGCTGACAGGGGGGACGGCTACACCTTC. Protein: CASTADRGDGYTF.

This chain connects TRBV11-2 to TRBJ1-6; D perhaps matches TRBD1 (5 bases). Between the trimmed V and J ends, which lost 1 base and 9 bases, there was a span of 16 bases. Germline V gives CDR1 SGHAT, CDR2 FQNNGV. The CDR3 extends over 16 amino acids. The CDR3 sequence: CASSLVVQAALSPLHF. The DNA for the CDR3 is TGTGCCAGCAGCTTAGTTGTACAGGCAGCACTTTCACCCCTCCACTTT. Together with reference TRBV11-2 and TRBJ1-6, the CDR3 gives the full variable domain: EAGVAQSPRYKIIEKRQSVAFWCNPISGHATLYWYQQILGQGPKLLIQFQNNGVVDDSQLPKDRFSAERLKGVDSTLKIQPAKLEDSAVYLCASSLVVQAALSPLHFGNGTRLTVT.

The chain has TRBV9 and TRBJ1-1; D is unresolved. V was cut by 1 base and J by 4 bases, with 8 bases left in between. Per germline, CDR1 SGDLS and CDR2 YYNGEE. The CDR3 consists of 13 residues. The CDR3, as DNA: TGTGCCAGCAGCGTAAGTCCTAGCACTGAAGCTTTCTTT. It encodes CASSVSPSTEAFF.

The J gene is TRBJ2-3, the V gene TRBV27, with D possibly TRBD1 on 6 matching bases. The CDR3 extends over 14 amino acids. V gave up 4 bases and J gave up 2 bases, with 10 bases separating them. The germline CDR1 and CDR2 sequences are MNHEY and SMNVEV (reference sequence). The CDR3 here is CASSWGRATDTQYF. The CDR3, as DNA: TGTGCCAGCAGTTGGGGGCGGGCCACAGATACGCAGTATTTT.

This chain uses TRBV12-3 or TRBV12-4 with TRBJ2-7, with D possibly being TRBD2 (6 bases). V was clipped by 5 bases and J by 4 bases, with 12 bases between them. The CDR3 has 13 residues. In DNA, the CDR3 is TGTGCCAGCAGTAGGAGGGAGACTTACGAGCAGTACTTC. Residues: CASSRRETYEQYF.

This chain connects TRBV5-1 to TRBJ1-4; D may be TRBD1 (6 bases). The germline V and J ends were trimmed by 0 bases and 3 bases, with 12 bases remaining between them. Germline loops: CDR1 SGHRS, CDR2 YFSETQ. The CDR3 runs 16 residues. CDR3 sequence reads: CASSLDAGTPNEKLFF. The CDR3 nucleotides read TGCGCCAGCAGCTTGGACGCCGGGACACCTAATGAAAAACTGTTTTTT. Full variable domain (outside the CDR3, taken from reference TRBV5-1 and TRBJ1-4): KAGVTQTPRYLIKTRGQQVTLSCSPISGHRSVSWYQQTPGQGLQFLFEYFSETQRNKGNFPGRFSGRQFSNSRSEMNVSTLELGDSALYLCASSLDAGTPNEKLFFGSGTQLSVL.

CDR3 sequence: CASSFGYSPNYGYTF. The CDR3 nucleotides read TGTGCCAGCAGCTTCGGTTACAGTCCTAACTATGGCTACACCTTC. This chain links TRBV5-8 with TRBJ1-2; D remains unclear. This CDR3 has 15 residues. Trimming stripped 2 bases from V and 0 bases from J, with 11 bases between. Germline V gene lookup returns CDR1 SGHTS and CDR2 YDEGEE.

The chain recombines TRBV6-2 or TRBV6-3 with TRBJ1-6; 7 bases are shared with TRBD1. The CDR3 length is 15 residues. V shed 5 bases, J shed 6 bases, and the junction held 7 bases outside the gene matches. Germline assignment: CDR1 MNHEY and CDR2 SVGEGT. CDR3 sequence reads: CASSPRQGLNSPLHF. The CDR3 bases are TGTGCCAGCAGTCCGCGACAGGGACTTAATTCACCCCTCCACTTT.

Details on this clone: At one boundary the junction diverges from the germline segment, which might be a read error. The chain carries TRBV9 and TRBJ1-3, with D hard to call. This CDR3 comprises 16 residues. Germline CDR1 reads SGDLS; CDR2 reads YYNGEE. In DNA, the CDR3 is TGTGCCAGCAGCGTAAATCCAGCGGTCAGAGGAAGCACCATATATTTT. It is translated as CASSVNPAVRGSTIYF.

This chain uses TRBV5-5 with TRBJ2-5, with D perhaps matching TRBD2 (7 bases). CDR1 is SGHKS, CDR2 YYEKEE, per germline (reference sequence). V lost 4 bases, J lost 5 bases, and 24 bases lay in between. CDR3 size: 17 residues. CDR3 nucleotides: TGTGCCAGCAGCCCGGGGTTTGCGGGGGCGGATGTGGAGACCCAGTACTTC. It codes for CASSPGFAGADVETQYF.

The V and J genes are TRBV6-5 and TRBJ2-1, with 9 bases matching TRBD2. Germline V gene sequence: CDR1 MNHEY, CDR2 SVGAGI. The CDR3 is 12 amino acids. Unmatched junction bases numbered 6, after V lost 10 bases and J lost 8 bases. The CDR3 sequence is CATGGGDHEQFF. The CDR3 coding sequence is TGTGCCACCGGCGGGGGGGATCATGAGCAGTTCTTC.